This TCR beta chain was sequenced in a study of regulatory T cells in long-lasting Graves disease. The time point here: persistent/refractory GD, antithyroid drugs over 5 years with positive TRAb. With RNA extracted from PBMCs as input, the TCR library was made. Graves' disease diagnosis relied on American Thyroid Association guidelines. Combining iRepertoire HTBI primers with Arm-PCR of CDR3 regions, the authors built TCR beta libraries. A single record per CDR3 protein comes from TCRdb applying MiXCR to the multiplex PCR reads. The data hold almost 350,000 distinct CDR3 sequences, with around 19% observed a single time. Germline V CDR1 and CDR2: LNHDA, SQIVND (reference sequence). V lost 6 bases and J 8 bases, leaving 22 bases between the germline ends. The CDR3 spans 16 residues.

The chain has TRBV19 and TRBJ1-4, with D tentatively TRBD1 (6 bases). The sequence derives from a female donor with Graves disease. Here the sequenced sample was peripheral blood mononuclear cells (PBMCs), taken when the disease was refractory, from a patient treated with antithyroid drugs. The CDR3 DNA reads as TGTGCCAGTAGCCCAGAAGGCGAGGGGGGAGGAGAAAAACTGTTTTTT. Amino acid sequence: CASSPEGEGGGEKLFF.